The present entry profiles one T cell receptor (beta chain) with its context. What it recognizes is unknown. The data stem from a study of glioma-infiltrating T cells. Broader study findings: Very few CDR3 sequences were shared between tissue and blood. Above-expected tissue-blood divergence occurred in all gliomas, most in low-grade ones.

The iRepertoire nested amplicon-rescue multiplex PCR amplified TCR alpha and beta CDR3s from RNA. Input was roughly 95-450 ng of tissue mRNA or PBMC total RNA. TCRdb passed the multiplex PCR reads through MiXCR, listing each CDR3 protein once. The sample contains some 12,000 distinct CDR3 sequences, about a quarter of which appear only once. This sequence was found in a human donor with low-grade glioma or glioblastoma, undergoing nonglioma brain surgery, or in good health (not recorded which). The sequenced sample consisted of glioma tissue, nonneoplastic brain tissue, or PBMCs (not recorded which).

CDR3 sequence: CASSRSASTQAATQYF. The CDR3, as DNA: TGTGCCAGCTCACGAAGCGCTAGCACCCAGGCAGCTACGCAGTATTTT. The chain links TRBV18 to TRBJ2-3; weak D call: TRBD2 (5 bases). Germline values: CDR1 KGHSH, CDR2 LQKENI. CDR3 length: 16 amino acids. V was clipped by 4 bases and J by 8 bases, with 22 bases between them.